This T cell receptor (beta chain) was obtained from a study of T cells in Graves' hyperthyroidism and ophthalmopathy. Whole-study results and caveats: The blood repertoire included most of the expanded thyroid clonotypes above 0.001.

Source material for PBMCs was less than 12 ml fresh peripheral blood. A remark on this clonotype: Antigen unknown.

The V end was cut by 0 bases, the J end by 6 bases, with 17 bases between. The CDR3 totals 16 residues. CDR1 is LGHNA, CDR2 YSLEER, per germline. TCR beta CDR3 sequences were amplified from RNA transcripts. The HTBI primer set drove a first-round RT-PCR of the TCR CDR3. A single record per CDR3 protein comes from TCRdb applying MiXCR to the multiplex PCR reads. The table has around 690,000 distinct CDR3 sequences, roughly 20% seen once. The sequenced sample was blood. The chain couples TRBV4-3 to TRBJ1-1; maybe TRBD1 (5 bases). This receptor was identified in a man aged 25 to 45 with Graves' ophthalmopathy. Written as DNA, the CDR3 is TGCGCCAGCAGCCAAGATCGACGGGGGGATCTCTCTGAAGCTTTCTTT. It specifies CASSQDRRGDLSEAFF.